One and the same sample provided the 19 T cell receptor beta chains below, sequenced in a study of blood T cell repertoires in COVID-19. TCRdb's copy holds only in-frame clones and misses some; the assay was immunoSEQ multiplex PCR. The table has roughly 200,000 clones, about four fifths seen once. The sequenced sample consisted of peripheral blood. The receptors come from a woman in her 40s with COVID-19, enrolled during active disease.

V is TRBV18 and J is TRBJ2-7; 7 bases map to TRBD1. V lost 6 bases, J lost 5 bases, and 10 bases stayed unmatched. The germline gives CDR1 KGHSH, CDR2 LQKENI. This CDR3 has 14 residues. CDR3 loop: CASSRTRGTHEQYV. In nucleotides, the CDR3 is TGTGCCAGCTCCCGCACCAGGGGGACCCACGAGCAGTACGTC.

The rearrangement uses TRBV28 and TRBJ1-3; possibly TRBD1 for D (5 bases). The germline V and J ends were trimmed by 8 bases and 4 bases, with 15 bases remaining between them. In germline, CDR1 is MDHEN, CDR2 SYDVKM. The CDR3 covers 14 residues. CDR3: CASLPGLTGNTIYF. CDR3 nucleotide sequence: TGTGCCAGCCTACCGGGACTGACAGGAAACACCATATATTTT.

The chain has TRBV9 and TRBJ1-3; D possibly corresponds to TRBD1 (6 bases). Germline V CDR1 and CDR2: SGDLS, YYNGEE. V lost 1 base to trimming and J lost 0 bases, with 8 bases between them. The CDR3 covers 15 residues. CDR3 bases: TGTGCCAGCAGCGTAACAGGGCTCTCTGGAAACACCATATATTTT. Translating gives CASSVTGLSGNTIYF.

This chain uses TRBV9 with TRBJ2-3; 7 nucleotides agree with TRBD2. The V segment lost 0 bases and the J segment 3 bases; nucleotides outside the gene matches: 4. The germline CDR1 and CDR2 sequences are SGDLS and YYNGEE. The CDR3 is 15 residues long. The CDR3 DNA is TGTGCCAGCAGCGTAGCTGCGGGGGATACAGATACGCAGTATTTT. This sequence encodes CASSVAAGDTDTQYF.

The rearrangement links TRBV9 to TRBJ2-5, with 10 nucleotides matching TRBD1. Trimming removed 6 bases from V and 5 bases from J; junction bases left unmatched: 7. In germline, CDR1 is SGDLS, CDR2 YYNGEE. The CDR3 covers 14 residues. CDR3: CASTSTGGAETQYF. CDR3 nucleotide sequence: TGTGCCAGCACCTCGACAGGGGGCGCGGAGACCCAGTACTTC.

The genes are TRBV2 and TRBJ2-7; 9 bases align to TRBD1. V trimming: 6 bases; J trimming: 4 bases; junction bases outside the gene matches: 7. Germline V gene lookup returns CDR1 SNHLY and CDR2 FYNNEI. There are 14 residues in the CDR3. CDR3 sequence (DNA): TGTGCCAGCAGAAAAAATGACAGGGGGTACGAGCAGTACGTC. Encoded protein: CASRKNDRGYEQYV.

The J gene is TRBJ2-3, the V gene TRBV13; weak D call: TRBD1 (5 bases). V was trimmed by 1 base and J by 5 bases, leaving 10 bases between them. The CDR3 length is 14 residues. Germline V gene sequence: CDR1 PRHDT, CDR2 FYEKMQ (reference sequence). The CDR3 is CASSLDRRRDTQYF. The CDR3 DNA reads TGTGCCAGCAGCTTAGACAGGCGAAGAGATACGCAGTATTTT.

CDR3 bases: TGTGCCAGCAGTAAAGGGGGGGGTTGGGACGCCAATGAGCAGTTCTTC. Amino acid sequence: CASSKGGGWDANEQFF. V and J are TRBV28 and TRBJ2-1, with D possibly being TRBD2 (7 bases). The germline CDR1 and CDR2 sequences are MDHEN and SYDVKM. The CDR3 is made up of 16 amino acids. V lost 5 bases and J 6 bases, leaving 20 bases between the germline ends.

The rearrangement joins TRBV2 to TRBJ2-3; tentatively, D is TRBD2 (6 bases). Trimming stripped 7 bases from V and 3 bases from J, with 14 bases between. The CDR3 is 14 amino acids. Germline loops: CDR1 SNHLY, CDR2 FYNNEI. The DNA for the CDR3 is TGTGCCAGCATCCTACTCGGGGGAACAGATACGCAGTATTTT. It specifies CASILLGGTDTQYF.

This sequence joins TRBV6-1 and TRBJ2-5, with 13 bases fitting TRBD2. V lost 2 bases, J lost 2 bases, and 8 bases stayed unmatched. CDR3 length: 18 residues. Germline V gene sequence: CDR1 MNHNS, CDR2 SASEGT. CDR3: CASSESGLAGFGQETQYF. In DNA form, the CDR3 reads TGTGCCAGCAGTGAATCGGGACTAGCGGGATTTGGGCAAGAGACCCAGTACTTC.

The chain joins TRBV7-9 to TRBJ1-1, with D maybe TRBD1 (6 bases). There are 13 residues in the CDR3. Trimming stripped 6 bases from V and 1 base from J, with 9 bases between. CDR1 and CDR2 from the germline V gene are SEHNR and FQNEAQ (reference sequence). CDR3 region: CASREQGNTEAFF. DNA for the CDR3: TGTGCCAGCAGAGAACAGGGGAACACTGAAGCTTTCTTT.

The chain joins TRBV29-1 to TRBJ2-1, with 9 bases identical to TRBD1. Trimming took 0 bases from V and 6 from J; bases not matched to a gene: 9. Germline V gene data show CDR1 as SQVTM and CDR2 as ANQGSEA. The CDR3 has 16 amino acids. The CDR3 is CSVEDRDRGALNEQFF. CDR3 nucleotides: TGCAGCGTTGAAGACCGAGACAGGGGGGCTCTCAATGAGCAGTTCTTC.

This chain joins TRBV28 and TRBJ1-4, with 8 nucleotides matching TRBD1. This CDR3 comprises 14 residues. Germline values: CDR1 MDHEN, CDR2 SYDVKM. The ends lost 8 bases at V and 8 bases at J; junction bases unmatched: 10. CDR3 loop: CASETAGGLEKLFF. For the CDR3, the DNA is TGTGCCAGCGAAACCGCAGGGGGCTTGGAAAAACTGTTTTTT.

The sample holds a few counts of this clone. The chain links TRBV7-6 to TRBJ2-5, with 8 bases aligning to TRBD2. With 1 base clipped from V and 5 bases from J, the junction kept 6 bases outside the gene matches. Per germline, CDR1 SGHVS and CDR2 FNYEAQ. This CDR3 is 15 amino acids long. The CDR3 bases are TGTGCCAGCAGCTTAGTAACTAGCGGCGGCGAGACCCAGTACTTC. It yields the protein CASSLVTSGGETQYF.

V gene TRBV7-9 combines with J gene TRBJ2-2; 14 positions agree with TRBD2. The CDR3 consists of 15 residues. Germline-derived CDR1 and CDR2 are SEHNR and FQNEAQ (reference sequence). J lost 3 bases, V lost 9 bases, and 3 bases had no gene match. CDR3 DNA sequence: TGTGCCAGTCGGACTAGCGGGGGGTACACCGGGGAGCTGTTTTTT. Translation: CASRTSGGYTGELFF.

The table lists this clone with a count of one. The chain carries TRBV18 and TRBJ2-2; 8 nucleotides agree with TRBD1. The CDR3 extends over 17 amino acids. Germline V gene sequence: CDR1 KGHSH, CDR2 LQKENI. V was clipped by 2 bases and J by 2 bases; unmatched bases: 7. The CDR3 DNA sequence: TGTGCCAGCTCACCAAGCCGCGGACAGGGAAACACCGGGGAGCTGTTTTTT. Its translation: CASSPSRGQGNTGELFF.

The V call is TRBV20-1, the J call TRBJ1-2, with 7 bases fitting TRBD1. Trimming removed 5 bases from V and 12 bases from J; junction bases left unmatched: 9. Germline V CDR1 and CDR2: DFQATT, SNEGSKA (reference sequence). The CDR3 is made up of 11 amino acids. CDR3 DNA sequence: TGCAGTGCTCGGGACAGAACCCTACACACCTTC. Translation: CSARDRTLHTF.

The chain joins TRBV10-3 to TRBJ2-7; tentative D call: TRBD2 (7 bases). The CDR3 extends over 13 amino acids. Trimming shortened V by 3 bases and J by 2 bases, and 8 bases separated the two germline ends. Germline V lookup: CDR1 ENHRY, CDR2 SYGVKD. This CDR3 is CAISDGGPYEQYV. The CDR3 DNA reads TGTGCCATCAGTGACGGGGGGCCCTACGAGCAGTACGTC.

This rearrangement joins TRBV15 to TRBJ2-3; D is unclear. The V end was cut by 0 bases, the J end by 0 bases, with 4 bases between. This CDR3 is 14 amino acids long. Germline V gene lookup returns CDR1 LNHNV and CDR2 YYDKDF (reference sequence). The CDR3 here is CATSRDVSTDTQYF. In DNA, the CDR3 is TGTGCCACCAGCAGAGACGTCAGCACAGATACGCAGTATTTT.